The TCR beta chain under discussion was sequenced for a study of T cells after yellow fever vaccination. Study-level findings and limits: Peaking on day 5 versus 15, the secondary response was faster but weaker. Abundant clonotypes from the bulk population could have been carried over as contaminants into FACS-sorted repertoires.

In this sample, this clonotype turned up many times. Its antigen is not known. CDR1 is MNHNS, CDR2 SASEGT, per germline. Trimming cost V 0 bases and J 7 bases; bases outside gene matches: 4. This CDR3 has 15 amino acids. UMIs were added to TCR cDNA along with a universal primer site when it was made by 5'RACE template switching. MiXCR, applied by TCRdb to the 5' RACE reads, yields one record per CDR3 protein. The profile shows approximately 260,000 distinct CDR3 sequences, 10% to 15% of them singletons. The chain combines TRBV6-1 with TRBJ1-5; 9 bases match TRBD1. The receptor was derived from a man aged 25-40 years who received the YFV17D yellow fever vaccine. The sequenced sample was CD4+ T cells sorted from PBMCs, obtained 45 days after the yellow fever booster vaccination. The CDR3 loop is CASSEAGQGGQPQHF. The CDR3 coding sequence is TGTGCCAGCAGTGAAGCGGGACAGGGCGGGCAGCCCCAGCATTTT.